This entry is about one T cell receptor beta chain. Its antigen is undetermined. Clones were read by immunoSEQ multiplex PCR, and TCRdb kept only the in-frame ones, dropping some. Of about 83,000 clones detected, under 98% appear once; the ten largest clones hold about 0.5%. The data are from a study of Tregs in tolerant kidney transplant recipients. Study results and limitations: Few patients were studied, so findings need validation in larger groups. Tolerant patients' donor-specific Tregs expanded beyond overall Tregs, suggesting antigen-driven growth. Expanding Tregs on activated donor B cells appeared to best identify donor-specific TCRbeta clones.

With V trimmed by 4 bases and J by 6 bases, 8 bases remained unmatched. The CDR3 sequence is 15 residues long. Per the germline V gene, CDR1 is SGHNT and CDR2 is YYREEE (reference sequence). The genes are TRBV5-4 and TRBJ2-1; TRBD2 matches 9 bases. Sequencing was performed on CD4+ T cells from blood, taken before the transplant. This sequence was found in a human donor who received a combined kidney and bone marrow transplant. CDR3 sequence: CASSPFAGGLNEQFF. The CDR3, as DNA: TGTGCCAGCAGCCCGTTCGCGGGGGGGCTCAATGAGCAGTTCTTC.